The table lists the clone carrying this TCR beta chain with many counts. These data come from a study of Graves' ophthalmopathy and Graves' hyperthyroidism. Amplification of TCR beta CDR3 regions used RNA transcripts. Following a first-round RT-PCR that used HTBI primers, a second-round multiplex PCR was carried out. TCRdb reprocessed the multiplex PCR reads with MiXCR, giving one entry per CDR3 protein. The sample yields about 660,000 distinct CDR3 sequences, about 41% seen once. Germline CDR1 is LGHDT and CDR2 is YNNKEL (reference sequence). The CDR3 runs to 14 residues. V shed 6 bases and J shed 10 bases, with 16 bases lying between them.

The material sequenced was peripheral blood. This sequence was found in an adult man with Graves' ophthalmopathy. The J gene is TRBJ1-6, the V gene TRBV3-1, with TRBD1 as a possible D gene (6 bases). In DNA form, the CDR3 reads TGTGCCAGCAGTCGAGGACAGTTTTTGTCACCCCTCCACTTT. It encodes CASSRGQFLSPLHF.